This T cell receptor (beta chain) was identified in a study of low-dose radiotherapy and immunotherapy resistance in tumors. Study in general: For four cycles from cycle 1 day 1, patients took 300 mg oral aspirin daily.

This clonotype was observed at least ten times. Germline V lookup: CDR1 SEHNR, CDR2 FQNEAQ (reference sequence). The length of the CDR3 is 13 residues. Trimming removed 3 bases from V and 4 bases from J, with 10 bases in between. Time point indicated: after trial treatment. Treatment reported: LDRT plus nivolumab, ipilimumab, low-dose cyclophosphamide and aspirin (RACIN trial). Priming of first-strand cDNA relied on TRAV- and TRBV-specific primers (covering alpha and beta chains). For amplifying TCRs, the PCR ran for around 20 cycles with Phusion, which was used together with a constant-region primer and the adapter on the V primers. TCRdb analysed the reads with MiXCR anew, one entry per CDR3 protein. This table has roughly 56,000 distinct CDR3 sequences, about a quarter appearing once.

Sequences were derived from PBMCs, sampled after low-dose radiotherapy plus immunotherapy. The receptor comes from a male donor with prostate cancer. This chain connects TRBV7-9 to TRBJ2-7, with D possibly matching TRBD1 (5 bases). The CDR3 loop is CASSFGQGYEQYF. DNA for the CDR3: TGTGCCAGCAGCTTCGGGCAGGGATACGAGCAGTACTTC.